This T cell receptor beta chain was sequenced for a study of radiotherapy plus CTLA-4 blockade in lung cancer. Study as a whole: In around 17% of patients, objective responses were seen; approximately 31% had disease control.

Profiling relied on immunoSEQ multiplex PCR, and the TCRdb table lists in-frame clones only, not all of them. Of about 28,000 clones listed, 70% to 80% are singletons. The sample holds a few counts of this clone. This specimen consisted of peripheral blood, obtained from a patient treated with radiotherapy plus ipilimumab. The clonotype comes from a human donor with non-small cell lung cancer who had stable disease on radiotherapy plus ipilimumab.

The CDR3 DNA sequence: TGTGCCAGCAGTGGTTCCCGGGACAGGGCGTTCAATGAGCAGTTCTTC. This codes for CASSGSRDRAFNEQFF. V gene TRBV6-1 combines with J gene TRBJ2-1; TRBD1 agrees at 9 bases. The V gene end was trimmed by 4 bases and the J gene end by 6 bases; junction bases not matched to a gene: 10. The CDR3 consists of 16 residues. Germline V CDR1 and CDR2: MNHNS, SASEGT.